This is a list of T cell receptor beta chains from one sample in a study of OX40 agonist ivuxolimab in advanced cancers. Here immunoSEQ multiplex PCR was the method, and the copy in TCRdb shows in-frame clones only, minus some. The table includes 75,000 to 95,000 clones, roughly 86% detected once. Sequenced material: CD4+ or CD8+ T cells sorted from blood, taken in a trial of the OX40 agonist ivuxolimab. The source is an adult with an advanced solid tumor such as melanoma, head and neck, liver or kidney cancer. CDR3s include the opening cysteine and the closing phenylalanine or tryptophan. The order of the fields is CDR3 protein, CDR3 DNA, D gene, CDR3 length, clone size, J gene, V gene. A D gene is named only where the DNA matches it firmly. The listing skips clone size in some rows; elsewhere it reads once, few, many or a size class.

CASSIYWNQPQHF,TGTGCCAGTAGTATATATTGGAATCAGCCCCAGCATTTT,-,13,few,TRBJ1-5,TRBV19
CSVVGTSGSPDTQYF,TGCAGCGTTGTTGGGACTAGCGGGAGCCCAGATACGCAGTATTTT,TRBD2,15,-,TRBJ2-3,TRBV29-1
CASSQGGRDTDTQYF,TGCGCCAGCAGCCAAGGGGGGCGAGACACAGATACGCAGTATTTT,-,15,-,TRBJ2-3,TRBV4-3
CASSGEAGLEAFF,TGCGCCAGCAGCGGGGAGGCAGGACTTGAAGCTTTCTTT,-,13,-,TRBJ1-1,TRBV5-1
CASKGVAWATDTQYF,TGTGCCAGTAAGGGGGTAGCTTGGGCCACAGATACGCAGTATTTT,-,15,few,TRBJ2-3,TRBV19
CAINDRGAEAFF,TGTGCCATCAATGACAGGGGGGCTGAAGCTTTCTTT,TRBD1,12,-,TRBJ1-1,TRBV10-3
CASRQGPHTEAFF,TGTGCCAGCAGGCAGGGTCCGCACACTGAAGCTTTCTTT,-,13,-,TRBJ1-1,TRBV6-5
CASSGGSGRSYEQYF,TGCGCCAGCAGCGGCGGTAGCGGGAGATCCTACGAGCAGTACTTC,TRBD2,15,-,TRBJ2-7,TRBV5-1
CASSLAGESPGNTIYF,TGCGCCAGCAGCTTGGCCGGGGAGAGTCCTGGAAACACCATATATTTT,-,16,-,TRBJ1-3,TRBV5-1
CSVERAAGYTF,TGCAGCGTTGAAAGAGCGGCAGGCTACACCTTC,-,11,few,TRBJ1-2,TRBV29-1
CASSQDWVSGNTIYF,TGCGCCAGCAGCCAAGATTGGGTCTCTGGAAACACCATATATTTT,-,15,-,TRBJ1-3,TRBV4-1
CSVDPSNQETQYF,TGCAGCGTTGACCCCTCAAACCAAGAGACCCAGTACTTC,-,13,once,TRBJ2-5,TRBV29-1
CASSYFGGDGYTF,TGTGCCAGCAGTTACTTCGGGGGCGATGGCTACACCTTC,-,13,-,TRBJ1-2,TRBV6-6
CASSPQTIPTDTQYF,TGTGCCAGCTCACCTCAGACTATACCCACAGATACGCAGTATTTT,-,15,-,TRBJ2-3,TRBV18
CASQGVEIGEQYF,TGCGCCAGCCAAGGGGTCGAGATCGGCGAGCAGTACTTC,-,13,few,TRBJ2-7,TRBV5-1
CASSLGDRGLYGYTF,TGTGCCAGCAGTTTAGGGGACAGGGGGCTCTATGGCTACACCTTC,TRBD1,15,-,TRBJ1-2,TRBV27
CASSRERTGASTDTQYF,TGTGCCAGCAGCCGGGAAAGGACAGGGGCTAGCACAGATACGCAGTATTTT,TRBD1,17,-,TRBJ2-3,TRBV5-4
CASSLDGNSGNTIYF,TGCGCCAGCAGCTTGGACGGAAACTCTGGAAACACCATATATTTT,-,15,-,TRBJ1-3,TRBV5-1
CASSDRGRRRVTEAFF,TGTGCCAGCAGTGATCGGGGGCGTCGCAGGGTCACTGAAGCTTTCTTT,-,16,-,TRBJ1-1,TRBV2
CASSARDGTNSNQPQHF,TGTGCCAGCAGCGCCCGGGACGGAACTAATAGCAATCAGCCCCAGCATTTT,-,17,-,TRBJ1-5,TRBV21-1